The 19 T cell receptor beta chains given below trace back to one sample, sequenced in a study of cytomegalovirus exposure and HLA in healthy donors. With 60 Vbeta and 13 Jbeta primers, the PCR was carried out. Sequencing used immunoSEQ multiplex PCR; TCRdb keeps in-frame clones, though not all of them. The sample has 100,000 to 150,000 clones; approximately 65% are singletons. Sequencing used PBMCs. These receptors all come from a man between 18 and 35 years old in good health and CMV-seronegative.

The CDR3 DNA follows: TGTGCCTGGAGTCCCCAGGGGGTGTATTCACCCCTCCACTTT. It encodes CAWSPQGVYSPLHF. V is TRBV30 and J is TRBJ1-6, with TRBD1 matching over 7 bases. The germline gives CDR1 GTSNPN, CDR2 SVGIG (reference sequence). The length of the CDR3 is 14 residues. Trimming cost V 2 bases and J 8 bases; bases outside gene matches: 6.

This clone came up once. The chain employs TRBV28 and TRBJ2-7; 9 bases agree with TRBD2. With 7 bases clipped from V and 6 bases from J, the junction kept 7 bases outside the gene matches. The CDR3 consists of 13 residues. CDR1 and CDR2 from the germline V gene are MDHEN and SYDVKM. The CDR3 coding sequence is TGTGCCAGCAAGACTAGCGGAGCAACCGAGCAGTACTTC. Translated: CASKTSGATEQYF.

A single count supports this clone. The CDR3 nucleotides are TGTGCCATCGGAAATAGCAGCACCGGGGAGCTGTTTTTT. Residues: CAIGNSSTGELFF. The chain links TRBV10-3 to TRBJ2-2; no firm D call. This CDR3 spans 13 amino acids. Per the germline V gene, CDR1 is ENHRY and CDR2 is SYGVKD. Trimming left V 8 bases short and J 4 bases short, with 11 bases between.

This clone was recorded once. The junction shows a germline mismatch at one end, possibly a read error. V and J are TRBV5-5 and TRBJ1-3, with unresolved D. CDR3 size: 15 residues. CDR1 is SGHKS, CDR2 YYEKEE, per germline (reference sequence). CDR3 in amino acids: CPSSRAGSSGNTIYF. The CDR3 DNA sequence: TGTCCCAGCAGCCGGGCGGGGTCCTCTGGAAACACCATATATTTT.

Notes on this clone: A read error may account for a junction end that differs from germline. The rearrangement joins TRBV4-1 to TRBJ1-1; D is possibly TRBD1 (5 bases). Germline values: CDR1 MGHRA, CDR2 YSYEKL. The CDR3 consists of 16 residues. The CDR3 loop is CARSQELDNFNTEAFF. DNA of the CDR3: TGCGCCCGCAGCCAAGAACTGGACAACTTTAACACTGAAGCTTTCTTT.

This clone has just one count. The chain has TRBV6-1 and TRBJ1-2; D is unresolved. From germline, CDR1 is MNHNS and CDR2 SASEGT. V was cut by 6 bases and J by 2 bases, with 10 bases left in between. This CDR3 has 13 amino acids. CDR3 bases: TGTGCCAGCAGACCTACCTTCAACTATGGCTACACCTTC. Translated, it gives CASRPTFNYGYTF.

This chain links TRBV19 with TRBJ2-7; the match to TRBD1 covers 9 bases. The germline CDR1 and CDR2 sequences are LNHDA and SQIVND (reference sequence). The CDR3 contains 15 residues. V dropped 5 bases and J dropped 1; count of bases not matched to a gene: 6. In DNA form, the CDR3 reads TGTGCCAGTAGTGTCTCACAGGGGGCTTCCTACGAGCAGTACTTC. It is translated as CASSVSQGASYEQYF.

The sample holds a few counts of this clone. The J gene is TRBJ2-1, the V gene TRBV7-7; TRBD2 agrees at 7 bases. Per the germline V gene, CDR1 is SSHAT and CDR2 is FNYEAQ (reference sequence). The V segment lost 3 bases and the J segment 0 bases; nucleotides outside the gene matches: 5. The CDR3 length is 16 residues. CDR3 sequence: CASSLGSGTSYNEQFF. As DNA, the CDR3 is TGTGCCAGCAGCTTGGGGAGCGGGACCTCCTACAATGAGCAGTTCTTC.

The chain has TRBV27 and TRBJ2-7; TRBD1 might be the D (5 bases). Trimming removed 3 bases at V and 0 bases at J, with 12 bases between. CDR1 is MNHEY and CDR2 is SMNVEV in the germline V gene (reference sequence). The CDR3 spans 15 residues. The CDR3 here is CASSLTALSSYEQYF. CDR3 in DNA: TGTGCCAGCAGTTTGACAGCCTTAAGCTCCTACGAGCAGTACTTC.

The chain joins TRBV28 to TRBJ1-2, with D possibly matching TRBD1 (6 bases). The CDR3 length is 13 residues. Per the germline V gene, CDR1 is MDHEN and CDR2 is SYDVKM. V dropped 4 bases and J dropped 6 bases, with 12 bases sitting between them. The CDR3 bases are TGTGCCAGCAGTTACTCGCGGGGGCATGGCTACACCTTC. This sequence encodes CASSYSRGHGYTF.

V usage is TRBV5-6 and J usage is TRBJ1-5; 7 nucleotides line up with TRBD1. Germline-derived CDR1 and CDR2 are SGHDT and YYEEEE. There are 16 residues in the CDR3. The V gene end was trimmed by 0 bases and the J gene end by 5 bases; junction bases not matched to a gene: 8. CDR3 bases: TGTGCCAGCAGCTTGGCCCCCCCAACAGGGGATCAGCCCCAGCATTTT. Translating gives CASSLAPPTGDQPQHF. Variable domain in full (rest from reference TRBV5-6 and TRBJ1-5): DAGVTQSPTHLIKTRGQQVTLRCSPKSGHDTVSWYQQALGQGPQFIFQYYEEEERQRGNFPDRFSGHQFPNYSSELNVNALLLGDSALYLCASSLAPPTGDQPQHFGDGTRLSIL.

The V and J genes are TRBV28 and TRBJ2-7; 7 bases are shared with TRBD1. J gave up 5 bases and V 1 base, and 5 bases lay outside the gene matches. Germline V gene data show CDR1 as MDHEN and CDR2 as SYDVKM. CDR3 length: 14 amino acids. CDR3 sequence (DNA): TGTGCCAGCAGTTTATACAGGGGAAGCCACGAGCAGTACTTC. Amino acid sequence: CASSLYRGSHEQYF. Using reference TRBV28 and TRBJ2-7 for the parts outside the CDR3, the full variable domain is DVKVTQSSRYLVKRTGEKVFLECVQDMDHENMFWYRQDPGLGLRLIYFSYDVKMKEKGDIPEGYSVSREKKERFSLILESASTNQTSMYLCASSLYRGSHEQYFGPGTRLTVT.

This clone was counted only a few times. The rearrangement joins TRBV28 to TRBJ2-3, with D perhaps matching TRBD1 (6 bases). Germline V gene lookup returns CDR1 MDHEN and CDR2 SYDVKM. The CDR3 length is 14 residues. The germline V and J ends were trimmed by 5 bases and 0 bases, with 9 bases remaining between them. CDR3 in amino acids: CASSGQSSTDTQYF. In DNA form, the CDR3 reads TGTGCCAGCAGTGGACAGTCTAGCACAGATACGCAGTATTTT.

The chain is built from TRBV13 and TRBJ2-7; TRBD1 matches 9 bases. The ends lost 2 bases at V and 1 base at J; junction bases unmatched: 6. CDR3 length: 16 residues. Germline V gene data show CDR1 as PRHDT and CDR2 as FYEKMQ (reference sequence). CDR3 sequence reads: CASSLQGGTGSYEQYF. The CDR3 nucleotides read TGTGCCAGCAGCTTACAGGGCGGGACAGGGTCCTACGAGCAGTACTTC.

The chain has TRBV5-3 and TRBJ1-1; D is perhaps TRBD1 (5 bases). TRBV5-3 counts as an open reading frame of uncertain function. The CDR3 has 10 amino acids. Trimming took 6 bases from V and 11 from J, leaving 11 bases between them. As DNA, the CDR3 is TGTGCCAGAAAAGGGGAATGGGCTTTCTTT. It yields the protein CARKGEWAFF.

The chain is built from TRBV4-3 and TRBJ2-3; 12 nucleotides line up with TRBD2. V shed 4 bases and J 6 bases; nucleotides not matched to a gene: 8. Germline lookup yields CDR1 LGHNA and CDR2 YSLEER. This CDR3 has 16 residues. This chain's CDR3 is CASSPELAGGLDTQYF. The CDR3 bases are TGCGCCAGCAGCCCAGAACTAGCGGGAGGACTGGATACGCAGTATTTT.

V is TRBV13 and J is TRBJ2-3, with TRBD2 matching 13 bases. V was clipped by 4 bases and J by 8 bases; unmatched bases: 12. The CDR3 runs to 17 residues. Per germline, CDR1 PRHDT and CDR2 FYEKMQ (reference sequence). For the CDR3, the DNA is TGTGCCAGCAGCTCTTTCGGGACTAGCGGGGCCCTGGGTACGCAGTATTTT. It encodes CASSSFGTSGALGTQYF.

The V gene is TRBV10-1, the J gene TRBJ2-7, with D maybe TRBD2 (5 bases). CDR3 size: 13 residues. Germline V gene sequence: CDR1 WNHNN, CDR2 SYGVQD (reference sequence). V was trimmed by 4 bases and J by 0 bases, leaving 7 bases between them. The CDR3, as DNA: TGCGCCAGCAGTGCGGGAAGCTCCTACGAGCAGTACTTC. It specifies CASSAGSSYEQYF.

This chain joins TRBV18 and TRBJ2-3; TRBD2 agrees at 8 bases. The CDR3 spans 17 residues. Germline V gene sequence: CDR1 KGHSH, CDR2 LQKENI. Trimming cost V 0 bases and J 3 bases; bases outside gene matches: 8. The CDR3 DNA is TGTGCCAGCTCACCACCCCGGGGGGGCCGCGGTACAGATACGCAGTATTTT. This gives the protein CASSPPRGGRGTDTQYF. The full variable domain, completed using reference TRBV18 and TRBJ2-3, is NAGVMQNPRHLVRRRGQEARLRCSPMKGHSHVYWYRQLPEEGLKFMVYLQKENIIDESGMPKERFSAEFPKEGPSILRIQQVVRGDSAAYFCASSPPRGGRGTDTQYFGPGTRLTVL.